This TCR beta chain was retrieved from a study of blood T cells in healthy people across ages. Study overall: Template-switching capture recovered about one barcoded beta molecule per two T cells.

A J-beta primer mix and a sample-barcoded 5' primer were used in a second PCR of roughly 7 to 12 cycles. TCRdb analysed the 5' RACE reads with MiXCR anew, one entry per CDR3 protein. This sample has about 930,000 distinct CDR3 sequences, with 25% to 30% found just once. The CDR3 consists of 14 residues. CDR1 is KGHSH and CDR2 is LQKENI in the germline V gene. V lost 0 bases and J lost 5; bases outside the gene matches: 4. This clonotype was counted between two and nine times. The same specimen was also included in a second study, on T cells of mothers and their children. That paper adds: A few healthy Caucasian mothers, along with their six children, served as the donors. Per 15 ul, 1.5 ug of RNA was used, with all extracted RNA going into cDNA synthesis.

Sequencing was done on a sample of blood. This sequence originates from a woman aged 40 to 50 in good health. This chain joins TRBV18 and TRBJ2-7, with 7 nucleotides matching TRBD1. The CDR3 protein is CASSPPNRGHEQYF. For the CDR3, the DNA is TGTGCCAGCTCACCACCTAACAGGGGCCACGAGCAGTACTTC.